Following are 20 T cell receptor beta chains from one sample sequenced in a study of CD8+CD57+ T cells in acquired aplastic anemia. Genomic DNA provided the template from which TCR beta VDJ and CDR3 profiles were obtained. TCRdb re-derived calls from the reads in MiXCR, one entry per CDR3 protein. The table shows roughly 200,000 distinct CDR3 sequences, with 50% to 70% occurring only once. Previously, flow cytometry had revealed CD8+CD57+ cell expansion in the patients chosen for sequencing. What was sequenced was sorted CD4+, CD8+, or CD8+CD57+ T cells (not recorded which) from PBMCs. These receptors originate from a human donor with aplastic anemia.

There are a few counts of this clonotype. The CDR3 here is CASSLATSGTDTQYF. For the CDR3, the DNA is TGTGCCAGCAGCTTAGCGACCAGCGGCACAGATACGCAGTATTTT. V usage is TRBV7-8 and J usage is TRBJ2-3; D remains unclear. The length of the CDR3 is 15 residues. Trimming cost V 0 bases and J 1 base, with 8 bases left between them. Germline CDR1 SGHVS, CDR2 FQNEAQ.

The chain is built from TRBV9 and TRBJ2-7; 7 positions match TRBD2. The CDR3 extends over 13 amino acids. CDR1 SGDLS and CDR2 YYNGEE come from the germline V gene. V dropped 4 bases and J dropped 5; count of bases not matched to a gene: 6. The CDR3 bases are TGTGCCAGCAGCCAAAAGGGACTAAACGAGCAGTACTTC. Encoded protein: CASSQKGLNEQYF.

The chain links TRBV15 to TRBJ2-1, with D maybe TRBD1 (5 bases). In germline, CDR1 is LNHNV, CDR2 YYDKDF (reference sequence). V dropped 3 bases and J dropped 9 bases, with 18 bases sitting between them. The CDR3 covers 15 residues. In DNA, the CDR3 is TGTGCCACCAGCAGCTTAGGACACCATTGGAGTGAGCAGTTCTTC. Translation: CATSSLGHHWSEQFF.

About this clonotype: The conserved final phenylalanine or tryptophan is absent from the CDR3, which likely points to a read error. The V gene is TRBV2, the J gene TRBJ2-7; the match to TRBD1 covers 10 bases. This CDR3 is built from 15 residues. V lost 6 bases to trimming and J lost 4 bases; unmatched junction nucleotides: 9. Germline V gives CDR1 SNHLY, CDR2 FYNNEI. The CDR3, as DNA: TGTGCCAGCAGCCTTATGACAGGGGGCGGTTACGAGCAGTACCTC. It is translated as CASSLMTGGGYEQYL.

This clonotype is termed medium-sized. In DNA form, the CDR3 reads TGCAGTGCTGGGTTTGGACAGGGGAATTCACCCCTCCACTTT. It specifies CSAGFGQGNSPLHF. This chain uses TRBV20-1 with TRBJ1-6; 9 bases match TRBD1. This CDR3 is built from 14 residues. With V trimmed by 5 bases and J by 7 bases, 6 bases remained unmatched. The V gene's germline CDR1 is DFQATT and CDR2 SNEGSKA (reference sequence).

DNA for the CDR3: TGTGCCAGCAGCACTCACGGGACAGCCGATAATGAAAAACTGTTTTTT. It translates to CASSTHGTADNEKLFF. The rearrangement uses TRBV9 and TRBJ1-4, with 7 bases fitting TRBD1. The CDR3 length is 16 residues. V trimming: 4 bases; J trimming: 4 bases; junction bases outside the gene matches: 10. Germline V lookup: CDR1 SGDLS, CDR2 YYNGEE.

The V and J genes are TRBV6-1 and TRBJ2-7; D possibly uses TRBD1 or TRBD2 (5 bases each). Germline V gene lookup returns CDR1 MNHNS and CDR2 SASEGT. The CDR3 has 13 residues. V lost 7 bases and J 2 bases, leaving 12 bases between the germline ends. For the CDR3, the DNA is TGTGCCAGCATGGGGACCTGGACCTACGAGCAGTACTTC. Protein sequence: CASMGTWTYEQYF.

The chain joins TRBV9 to TRBJ2-1; 7 nucleotides agree with TRBD2. The germline CDR1 and CDR2 sequences are SGDLS and YYNGEE. V lost 1 base to trimming and J lost 4 bases; unmatched junction nucleotides: 2. The CDR3 has 14 amino acids. The CDR3 protein is CASSVSGMYNEQFF. DNA for the CDR3: TGTGCCAGCAGCGTAAGCGGGATGTACAATGAGCAGTTCTTC.

This chain joins TRBV5-1 and TRBJ1-6, with TRBD1 matching over 7 bases. This CDR3 has 15 amino acids. The J segment lost 9 bases and the V segment lost 0 bases, leaving 6 bases of the junction unmatched. The germline CDR1 and CDR2 sequences are SGHRS and YFSETQ. The CDR3 region has the DNA TGCGCCAGCAGCTTGGGACAGGGTGGTCGTTCACCCCTCCACTTT. It is translated as CASSLGQGGRSPLHF.

Comment on this clonotype: This CDR3 fails to terminate in the conserved phenylalanine or tryptophan, so it likely reflects a read error. The chain couples TRBV28 to TRBJ2-7; D is unclear. The CDR3 length is 13 residues. V shed 4 bases and J shed 2 bases, with 9 bases lying between them. The germline V gene has CDR1 MDHEN and CDR2 SYDVKM. The CDR3 here is CASSSVSTYEQYL. The DNA of the CDR3 is TGTGCCAGCAGTTCCGTGAGCACCTACGAGCAGTACCTC.

The chain employs TRBV6-1 and TRBJ1-3; D is ambiguous. V lost 4 bases to trimming and J lost 5 bases, with 12 bases between them. Germline CDR1 reads MNHNS; CDR2 reads SASEGT. The CDR3 consists of 14 residues. This CDR3 is CASSGVEPRNTIYF. DNA of the CDR3: TGTGCCAGCAGTGGGGTCGAACCTCGAAACACCATATATTTT.

The chain recombines TRBV24-1 with TRBJ2-2, with 9 bases matching TRBD1. Germline V lookup: CDR1 KGHDR, CDR2 SFDVKD. The CDR3 sequence is 15 residues long. V shed 6 bases, J shed 4 bases, and the junction held 5 bases outside the gene matches. The CDR3 bases are TGTGCCACCAGTAGGGACAGGGTAGCCACCGGGGAGCTGTTTTTT. It yields the protein CATSRDRVATGELFF.

This clonotype was recorded only once. This chain uses TRBV2 with TRBJ1-1, with unresolved D. There are 15 residues in the CDR3. Germline V gives CDR1 SNHLY, CDR2 FYNNEI. The germline V and J ends were trimmed by 4 bases and 4 bases, with 16 bases remaining between them. The CDR3 loop reads CASSGIGIWATEAFF. CDR3 nucleotides: TGTGCCAGCAGTGGGATCGGGATTTGGGCCACTGAAGCTTTCTTT.

This clonotype occurred a few times. This CDR3 reads CASSGRTAEAFF. CDR3 DNA: TGTGCCAGCAGTGGAAGGACAGCTGAAGCTTTCTTT. The chain combines TRBV2 with TRBJ1-1; maybe TRBD1 (6 bases). The V gene lost 4 bases and the J gene lost 6 bases, with 9 bases spanning the gap. CDR3 length: 12 residues. CDR1 and CDR2 from the germline V gene are SNHLY and FYNNEI.

This clonotype was found many times. The chain couples TRBV15 to TRBJ2-4; 8 nucleotides line up with TRBD1. The CDR3 spans 14 residues. Germline CDR1 LNHNV, CDR2 YYDKDF (reference sequence). The junction had 7 bases not matched to a gene; V was cut back by 3 bases and J by 9 bases. The CDR3 loop is CATSSSRGPSIQYF. CDR3 in DNA: TGTGCCACCAGCAGCTCCAGGGGGCCTAGCATTCAGTACTTC.

The chain uses TRBV25-1 and TRBJ2-5; possibly TRBD1 for D (6 bases). V lost 6 bases, J lost 1 base, and 12 bases lay in between. The V gene's germline CDR1 is MGHDK and CDR2 SYGVNS. CDR3 size: 14 residues. The CDR3 reads CASSQTGTQETQYF. CDR3 DNA sequence: TGTGCCAGCAGCCAGACAGGTACCCAAGAGACCCAGTACTTC.

This clonotype has more than one count but fewer than ten. The genes are TRBV29-1 and TRBJ1-1; 7 bases agree with TRBD1. The CDR3 is 14 amino acids. Germline values: CDR1 SQVTM, CDR2 ANQGSEA. With 6 bases clipped from V and 3 bases from J, the junction kept 10 bases outside the gene matches. The CDR3 coding sequence is TGCAGCGTCGTTGGGATCCAGGGGGACACTGAAGCTTTCTTT. This codes for CSVVGIQGDTEAFF.

This sequence joins TRBV2 and TRBJ1-2; D gene unclear. The CDR3 has 13 residues. Deletions cut 6 bases from V and 6 bases from J, with 14 bases between. Germline V lookup: CDR1 SNHLY, CDR2 FYNNEI. CDR3 residues: CASSPPGLDGYTF. CDR3 in DNA: TGTGCCAGCAGCCCGCCTGGCTTGGATGGCTACACCTTC.

The V and J genes are TRBV25-1 and TRBJ2-7; no reliable D call. The CDR3 length is 15 residues. Germline CDR1 and CDR2: MGHDK and SYGVNS. V lost 6 bases and J 1 base, leaving 16 bases between the germline ends. The CDR3 bases are TGTGCCAGCAGCCGATATATGGACGGGTCCTACGAGCAGTACTTC. The encoded protein is CASSRYMDGSYEQYF.

This clonotype was picked up many times. V and J are TRBV9 and TRBJ2-7; D ambiguous. CDR1 SGDLS and CDR2 YYNGEE come from the germline V gene. CDR3 length equals 14 residues. V lost 3 bases and J lost 2, with 12 bases in between. Here the CDR3 reads CASSAAAAPYEQYF. The CDR3 DNA is TGTGCCAGCAGCGCCGCGGCGGCGCCCTACGAGCAGTACTTC.